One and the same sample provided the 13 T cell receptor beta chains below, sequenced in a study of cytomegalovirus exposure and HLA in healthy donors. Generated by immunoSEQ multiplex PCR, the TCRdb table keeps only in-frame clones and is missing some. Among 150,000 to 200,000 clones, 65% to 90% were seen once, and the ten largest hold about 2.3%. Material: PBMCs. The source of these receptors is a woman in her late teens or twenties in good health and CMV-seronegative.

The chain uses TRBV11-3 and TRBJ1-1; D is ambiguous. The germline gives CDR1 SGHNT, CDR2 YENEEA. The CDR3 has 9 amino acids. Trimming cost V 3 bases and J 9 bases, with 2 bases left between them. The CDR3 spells CASSFKAFF. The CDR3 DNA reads TGTGCCAGCAGCTTTAAAGCTTTCTTT. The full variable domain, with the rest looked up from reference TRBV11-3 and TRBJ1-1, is EAGVVQSPRYKIIEKKQPVAFWCNPISGHNTLYWYLQNLGQGPELLIRYENEEAVDDSQLPKDRFSAERLKGVDSTLKIQPAELGDSAVYLCASSFKAFFGQGTRLTVV.

The CDR3 loop reads CASSLAPLQKETQYF. The CDR3 region has the DNA TGTGCCAGCAGCTTGGCCCCCCTCCAGAAAGAGACCCAGTACTTC. The chain carries TRBV5-5 and TRBJ2-5, with D unclear. The V gene's germline CDR1 is SGHKS and CDR2 YYEKEE (reference sequence). V lost 0 bases and J lost 3, with 12 bases in between. CDR3 length: 15 amino acids.

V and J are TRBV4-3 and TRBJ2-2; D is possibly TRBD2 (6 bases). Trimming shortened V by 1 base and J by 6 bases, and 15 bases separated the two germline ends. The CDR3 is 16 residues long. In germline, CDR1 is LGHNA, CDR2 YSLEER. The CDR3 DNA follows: TGCGCCAGCAGCCAAGCCTGGGACTCCCGCCCCGGGGAGCTGTTTTTT. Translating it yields CASSQAWDSRPGELFF.

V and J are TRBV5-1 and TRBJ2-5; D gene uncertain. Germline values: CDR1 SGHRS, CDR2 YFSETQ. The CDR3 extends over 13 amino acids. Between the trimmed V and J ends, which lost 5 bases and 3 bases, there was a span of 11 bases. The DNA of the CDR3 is TGCGCCAGCAGTCGAGTACCCAAAGAGACCCAGTACTTC. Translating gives CASSRVPKETQYF.

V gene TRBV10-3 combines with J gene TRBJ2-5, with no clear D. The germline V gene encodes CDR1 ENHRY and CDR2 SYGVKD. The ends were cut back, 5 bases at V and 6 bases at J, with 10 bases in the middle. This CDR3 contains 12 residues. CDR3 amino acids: CAISQDWKTQYF. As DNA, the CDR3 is TGTGCCATCAGTCAAGACTGGAAGACCCAGTACTTC.

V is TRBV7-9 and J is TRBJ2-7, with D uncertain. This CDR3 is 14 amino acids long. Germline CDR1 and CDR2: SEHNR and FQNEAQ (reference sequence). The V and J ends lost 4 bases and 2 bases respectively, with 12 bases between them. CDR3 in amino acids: CASSYSEITYEQYF. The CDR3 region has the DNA TGTGCCAGCAGCTACAGTGAGATTACCTACGAGCAGTACTTC.

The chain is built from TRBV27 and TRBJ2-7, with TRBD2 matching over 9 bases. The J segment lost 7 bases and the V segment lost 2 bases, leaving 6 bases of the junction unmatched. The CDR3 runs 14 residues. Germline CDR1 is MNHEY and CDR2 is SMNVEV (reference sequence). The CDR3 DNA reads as TGTGCCAGCAGTTTACTGGCGGGAGGGGAAGAGCAGTACTTC. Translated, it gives CASSLLAGGEEQYF.

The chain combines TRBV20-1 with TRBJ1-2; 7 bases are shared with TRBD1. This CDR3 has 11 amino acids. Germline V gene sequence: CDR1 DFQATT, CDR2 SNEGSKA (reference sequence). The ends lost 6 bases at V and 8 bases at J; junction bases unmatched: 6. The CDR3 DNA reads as TGCAGTGCCTCGGACAGGATCGGCTACACCTTC. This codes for CSASDRIGYTF.

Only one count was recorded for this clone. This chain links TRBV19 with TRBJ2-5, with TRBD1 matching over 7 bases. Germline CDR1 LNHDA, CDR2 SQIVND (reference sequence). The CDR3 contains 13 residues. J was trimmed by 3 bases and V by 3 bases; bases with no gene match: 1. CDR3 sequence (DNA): TGTGCCAGTAGTATCGGGACAGAAGAGACCCAGTACTTC. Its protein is CASSIGTEETQYF.

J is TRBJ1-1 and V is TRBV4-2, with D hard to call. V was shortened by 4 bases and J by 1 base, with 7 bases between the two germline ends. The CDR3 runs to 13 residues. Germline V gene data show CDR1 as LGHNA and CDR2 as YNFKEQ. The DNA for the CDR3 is TGTGCCAGCAGCCCCGAGGGGAACACTGAAGCTTTCTTT. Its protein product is CASSPEGNTEAFF.

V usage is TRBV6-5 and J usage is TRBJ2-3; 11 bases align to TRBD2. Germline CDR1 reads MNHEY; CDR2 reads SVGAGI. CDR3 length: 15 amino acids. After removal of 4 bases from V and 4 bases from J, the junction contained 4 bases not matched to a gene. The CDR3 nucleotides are TGTGCCAGCAGTTTAGCGGGGGGGCAGGCAGATACGCAGTATTTT. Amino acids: CASSLAGGQADTQYF.

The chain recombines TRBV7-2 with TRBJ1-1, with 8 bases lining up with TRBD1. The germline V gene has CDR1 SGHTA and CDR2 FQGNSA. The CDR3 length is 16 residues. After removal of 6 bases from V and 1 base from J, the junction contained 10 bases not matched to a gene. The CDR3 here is CASSQSGQGENTEAFF. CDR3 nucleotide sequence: TGTGCCAGCAGTCAGAGCGGACAGGGAGAGAACACTGAAGCTTTCTTT.

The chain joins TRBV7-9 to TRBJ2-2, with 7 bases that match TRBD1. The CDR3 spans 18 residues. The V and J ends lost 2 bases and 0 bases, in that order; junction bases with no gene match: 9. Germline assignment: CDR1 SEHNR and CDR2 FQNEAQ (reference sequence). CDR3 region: CASSLPDHRGPNTGELFF. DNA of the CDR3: TGTGCCAGCAGCTTACCCGACCACAGGGGCCCGAACACCGGGGAGCTGTTTTTT.